This T cell receptor beta chain originates from a study of beta chain features in type 1 diabetes. Study information: Age, gender and cell yields were alike across patients and healthy donors.

This clone has only one observation. Its antigen is unknown. The isolated RNA, all of it, was reverse transcribed, so expressed TCRB transcripts were what got sequenced. Sequencing was performed with immunoSEQ multiplex PCR; in TCRdb, only in-frame clones are kept and a portion is missing. The table records 550,000 to 850,000 clones, roughly 12% of them present only once. The germline gives CDR1 SGDLS, CDR2 YYNGEE. This CDR3 region has 14 residues. V gave up 3 bases and J gave up 1 base, with 10 bases separating them. Overall study findings and caveats: Cells that show high TCR expression could be over-represented by cDNA sequencing. Sampled from patients, naive, central memory and Treg TCRB repertoires appeared more similar than those sampled from healthy donors. Shorter TCRB CDR3s, moderately but significantly so, marked every one of the four CD4+ subsets in Type 1 diabetes patients. More deletions and fewer insertions at VDJ junctions were found in patients with type 1 diabetes.

The sequence was collected from a man between 18 and 35 years old with type 1 diabetes. This chain links TRBV9 with TRBJ2-5; D may be TRBD1 (6 bases). The sample comprised naive CD4+ T cells from blood. The CDR3 region has the DNA TGTGCCAGCAGCGCTACAGGGTTCCAAGAGACCCAGTACTTC. Residues: CASSATGFQETQYF.